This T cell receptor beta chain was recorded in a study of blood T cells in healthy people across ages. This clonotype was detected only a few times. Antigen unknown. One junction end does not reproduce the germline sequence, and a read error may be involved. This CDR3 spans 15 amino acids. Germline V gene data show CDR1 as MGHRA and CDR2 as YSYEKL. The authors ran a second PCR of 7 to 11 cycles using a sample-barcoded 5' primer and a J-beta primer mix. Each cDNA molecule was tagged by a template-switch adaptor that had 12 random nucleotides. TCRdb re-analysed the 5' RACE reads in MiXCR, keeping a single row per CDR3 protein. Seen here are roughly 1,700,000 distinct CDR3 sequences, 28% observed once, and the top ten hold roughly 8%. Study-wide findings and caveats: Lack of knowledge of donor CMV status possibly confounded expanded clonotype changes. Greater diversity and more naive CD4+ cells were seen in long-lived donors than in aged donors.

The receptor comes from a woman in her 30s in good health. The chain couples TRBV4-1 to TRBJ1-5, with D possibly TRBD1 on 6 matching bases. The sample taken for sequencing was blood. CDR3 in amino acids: CASSQLQGTNQPRHF. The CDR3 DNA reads TGCGCCAGCAGCCAATTACAGGGTACTAATCAGCCCCGGCATTTT.